The 4 T cell receptor beta chains reported below all come from one sample, sequenced in a study of blood T cells in healthy people across ages. Primed by a sample-barcoded 5' primer and a J-beta primer mix, a second PCR proceeded for about 7 to 11 cycles. TCRdb re-analysed the 5' RACE reads in MiXCR, keeping a single row per CDR3 protein. The sample lists hundreds of thousands of distinct CDR3 sequences, less than 45% occurring once. The specimen sequenced was blood. The receptors come from an elderly man in good health.

This clonotype came up a few times. The J gene is TRBJ1-2, the V gene TRBV7-9, with D unresolved. Germline assignment: CDR1 SEHNR and CDR2 FQNEAQ (reference sequence). The CDR3 contains 13 residues. V shed 7 bases and J shed 0 bases, with 9 bases lying between them. CDR3: CASKAQANYGYTF. DNA for the CDR3: TGTGCCAGCAAGGCCCAAGCTAACTATGGCTACACCTTC.

Only a few counts were recorded for this clonotype. The chain joins TRBV4-1 to TRBJ1-5; the match to TRBD1 covers 7 bases. The CDR3 contains 15 residues. The germline CDR1 and CDR2 sequences are MGHRA and YSYEKL. J lost 5 bases, V lost 4 bases, and 8 bases had no gene match. The CDR3 reads CASSPRGGADQPQHF. The CDR3 nucleotides are TGCGCCAGCAGCCCTCGAGGGGGCGCGGATCAGCCCCAGCATTTT.

This clonotype occurred a few times. V and J are TRBV6-2 or TRBV6-3 and TRBJ2-7; D gene uncertain. Per the germline V gene, CDR1 is MNHEY and CDR2 is SVGEGT. Trimming pared 0 bases from V and 6 bases from J, leaving 6 bases between. This CDR3 comprises 12 residues. The CDR3 here is CASSYSFAEQYF. Here the CDR3 DNA reads TGTGCCAGCAGTTACTCCTTCGCCGAGCAGTACTTC.

In DNA form, the CDR3 reads TGTGCCAGCAGTTATAAGCGGGGCGGGGTCAATGAGCAGTTCTTC. Amino acid sequence: CASSYKRGGVNEQFF. The chain joins TRBV6-2 or TRBV6-3 to TRBJ2-1; 7 bases align to TRBD2. The CDR3 length is 15 residues. J was trimmed by 6 bases and V by 3 bases; bases with no gene match: 8. Germline CDR1 reads MNHEY; CDR2 reads SVGEGT.